Listed below are T cell receptor beta chains from one sample, sequenced in a study of shared clonotypes between healthy human individuals. The method was immunoSEQ multiplex PCR; TCRdb's version includes in-frame clones alone and lacks a portion of them. The sample has around 330,000 clones; less than 85% are singletons. Sequencing was performed on memory CD4+ T cells sorted from blood. The receptors stem from a man aged 25 to 45 in good health. The CDR3 runs from the conserved cysteine through the conserved F or W.

V	length	J	CDR3
TRBV5-1	15	TRBJ2-1	CASSLNGGSRNEQFF
TRBV7-2	15	TRBJ2-1	CASSLYSGSYNEQFF
TRBV7-2	16	TRBJ2-5	CASSPGLAGVQETQYF
TRBV6-1	13	TRBJ2-2	CASSPYMSGELFF
TRBV5-1	14	TRBJ2-5	CASSLAREKETQYF
TRBV7-2	15	TRBJ2-5	CASSSRGTHQETQYF
TRBV29-1	14	TRBJ2-1	CSVGLAGAYNEQFF
TRBV4-1	14	TRBJ1-6	CASSNRDRGSALHF
TRBV11-3	16	TRBJ2-3	CASSRPWGPSAGTQYF
TRBV5-4	15	TRBJ2-7	CASSPTGGMTYEQYF
TRBV29-1	14	TRBJ2-1	CSVPGERRKDEQFF
TRBV2	15	TRBJ2-7	CASSNGQGAGYEQYF
TRBV18	15	TRBJ2-1	CASSPDPTGVNEQFF
TRBV27	15	TRBJ1-1	CASSFRTGWGAEAFF
TRBV14	15	TRBJ2-1	CASSQRRGLYNEQFF
TRBV10-2	16	TRBJ2-7	CASSESLGGGPYEQYF
TRBV19	13	TRBJ1-2	CASSIPPGYGYTF
TRBV7-7	13	TRBJ2-7	CASSRGHLYEQYF
TRBV6-4	15	TRBJ2-3	CASSKERLGDDTQYF
TRBV6-6	13	TRBJ2-3	CASSRQAGDTQYF
TRBV29-1	14	TRBJ1-2	CSVLVQGDVYGYTF
TRBV6-5	12	TRBJ1-2	CASRAGNYGYTF
TRBV5-4	15	TRBJ2-7	CASSHTGTGSYEQYF
TRBV11-3	16	TRBJ2-7	CASSRGVSDTVYEQYF
TRBV11-2	13	TRBJ2-2	CASSLDGPGELFF
TRBV6-6	12	TRBJ2-1	CASANRGNEQFF
TRBV29-1	16	TRBJ1-2	CSVQPTGTGLNYGYTF
TRBV10-2	13	TRBJ1-1	CASSDRGNTEAFF
TRBV19	14	TRBJ1-1	CASSIQGGNTEAFF
TRBV6-1	13	TRBJ2-7	CASGTSSSYEQYF
TRBV19	17	TRBJ2-1	CASSTFPGDGYYNEQFF
TRBV5-1	21	TRBJ2-5	CASSLAGGTGVGNRYQETQYF
TRBV11-2	16	TRBJ1-1	CASSLAGGLGAYEAFF
TRBV7-9	14	TRBJ2-7	CASSPQGSSYEQYF
TRBV28	12	TRBJ1-2	CASSRTDYGYTF
TRBV11-1	15	TRBJ2-7	CASSLEERQGDEQYF
TRBV25-1	14	TRBJ1-2	CASSEYPGFRSYTF
TRBV5-1	15	TRBJ2-1	CASSLGLAGVGEQFF
TRBV7-2	12	TRBJ2-7	CASSANSGTRYF
TRBV6-1	12	TRBJ1-1	CASSVLNTEAFF
TRBV7-9	14	TRBJ1-1	CASSSERRNTEAFF
TRBV2	11	TRBJ2-1	CASSEHGGEFF
TRBV4-1	15	TRBJ2-2	CASSQSAGWVGELFF
TRBV7-3	18	TRBJ2-3	CASSLIGLAGGTTDTQYF
TRBV28	15	TRBJ1-5	CASSPTGEGNQPQHF
TRBV10-1	19	TRBJ2-6	CASSRSGGWLYSGANVLTF
TRBV15	13	TRBJ2-2	CATSREPTGELFF
TRBV30	15	TRBJ2-5	CAWSVYSGSTGTQYF
TRBV5-1	14	TRBJ1-2	CASSLVDSQYGYTF
TRBV7-6	16	TRBJ1-3	CASSLVVAGVGNTIYF
TRBV10-2	15	TRBJ1-1	CASRTGGFMNTEAFF
TRBV5-4	15	TRBJ1-1	CASSQEGTTNTEAFF
TRBV28	13	TRBJ2-7	CASSLKAGVEQYF
TRBV18	14	TRBJ2-7	CASSPGGRVYEQYF